This record concerns one T cell receptor beta chain sequence. Enrollment of patients from Seattle took place during active infection, with longitudinal follow-up. The record originates from a study of blood T cell repertoires in COVID-19. Study summary: T cells, B-cell-depleted T cells, or PBMCs provided the cDNA or gDNA that served as material.

The J segment lost 4 bases and the V segment lost 5 bases, leaving 4 bases of the junction unmatched. The CDR3 extends over 15 amino acids. Germline values: CDR1 SGHTA, CDR2 FQGNSA. The protocol was immunoSEQ multiplex PCR, while the TCRdb copy is restricted to in-frame clones and leaves out a portion. The sample carries some 150,000 clones, roughly 84% recorded once. What was sequenced was peripheral blood. The receptor comes from a woman in her 70s with COVID-19, enrolled during active disease. V and J are TRBV7-2 and TRBJ2-1, with 11 nucleotides matching TRBD2. CDR3 protein: CASSTGTSGYNEQFF. The DNA of the CDR3 is TGTGCCAGCAGCACAGGGACTAGCGGATACAATGAGCAGTTCTTC. The full variable domain, in which reference TRBV7-2 and TRBJ2-1 provide the parts outside the CDR3, is GAGVSQSPSNKVTEKGKDVELRCDPISGHTALYWYRQSLGQGLEFLIYFQGNSAPDKSGLPSDRFSAERTGGSVSTLTIQRTQQEDSAVYLCASSTGTSGYNEQFFGPGTRLTVL.